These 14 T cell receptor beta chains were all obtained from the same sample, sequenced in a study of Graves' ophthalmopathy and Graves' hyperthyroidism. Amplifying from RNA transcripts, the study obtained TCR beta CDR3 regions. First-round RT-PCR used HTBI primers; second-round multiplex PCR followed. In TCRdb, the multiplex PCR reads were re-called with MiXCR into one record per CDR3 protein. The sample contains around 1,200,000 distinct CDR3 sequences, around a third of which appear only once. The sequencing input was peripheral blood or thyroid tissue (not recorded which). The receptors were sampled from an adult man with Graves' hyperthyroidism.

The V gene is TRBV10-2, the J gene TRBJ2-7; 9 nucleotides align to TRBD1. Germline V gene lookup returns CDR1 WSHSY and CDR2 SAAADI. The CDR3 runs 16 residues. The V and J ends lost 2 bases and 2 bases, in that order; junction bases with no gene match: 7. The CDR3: CASSEDLTGGTYEQYF. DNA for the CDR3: TGCGCCAGCAGTGAGGACTTGACAGGGGGAACCTACGAGCAGTACTTC.

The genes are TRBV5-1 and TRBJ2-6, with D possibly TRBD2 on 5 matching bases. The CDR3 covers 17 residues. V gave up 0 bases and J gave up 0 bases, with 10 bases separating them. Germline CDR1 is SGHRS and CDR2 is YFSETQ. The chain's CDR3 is CASSLEGAGSGANVLTF. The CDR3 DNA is TGCGCCAGCAGCTTGGAGGGAGCTGGCTCTGGGGCCAACGTCCTGACTTTC. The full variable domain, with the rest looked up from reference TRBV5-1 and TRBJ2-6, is KAGVTQTPRYLIKTRGQQVTLSCSPISGHRSVSWYQQTPGQGLQFLFEYFSETQRNKGNFPGRFSGRQFSNSRSEMNVSTLELGDSALYLCASSLEGAGSGANVLTFGAGSRLTVL.

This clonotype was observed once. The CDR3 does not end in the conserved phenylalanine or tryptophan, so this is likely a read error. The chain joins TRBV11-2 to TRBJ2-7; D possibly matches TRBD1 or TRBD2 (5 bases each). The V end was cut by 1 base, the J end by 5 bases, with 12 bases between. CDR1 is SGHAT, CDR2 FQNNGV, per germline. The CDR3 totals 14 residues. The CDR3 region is CASSLAWGSHEQYL. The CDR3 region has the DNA TGTGCCAGCAGCTTAGCGTGGGGGAGCCACGAGCAGTACCTC.

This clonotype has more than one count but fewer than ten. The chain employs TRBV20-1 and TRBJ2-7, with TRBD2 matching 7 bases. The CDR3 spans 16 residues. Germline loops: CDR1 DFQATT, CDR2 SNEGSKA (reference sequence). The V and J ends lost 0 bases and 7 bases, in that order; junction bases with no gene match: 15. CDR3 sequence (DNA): TGCAGTGCTAGAGAGGGGGGGGGACGGACACTACGAGAGCAGTACTTC. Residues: CSAREGGGRTLREQYF.

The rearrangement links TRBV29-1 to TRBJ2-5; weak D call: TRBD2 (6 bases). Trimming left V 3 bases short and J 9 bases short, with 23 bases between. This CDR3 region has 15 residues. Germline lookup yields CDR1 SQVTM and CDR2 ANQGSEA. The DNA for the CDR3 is TGCAGCGTTGAGGGAGGTGGGGAGGCCGGGGAGCCCCAGTACTTC. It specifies CSVEGGGEAGEPQYF.

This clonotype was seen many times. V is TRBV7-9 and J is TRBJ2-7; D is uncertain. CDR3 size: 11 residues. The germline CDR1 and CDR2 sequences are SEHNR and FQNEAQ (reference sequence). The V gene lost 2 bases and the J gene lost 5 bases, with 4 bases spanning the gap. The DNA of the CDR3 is TGTGCCAGCAGCTTATTTGACGAGCAGTACTTC. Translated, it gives CASSLFDEQYF.

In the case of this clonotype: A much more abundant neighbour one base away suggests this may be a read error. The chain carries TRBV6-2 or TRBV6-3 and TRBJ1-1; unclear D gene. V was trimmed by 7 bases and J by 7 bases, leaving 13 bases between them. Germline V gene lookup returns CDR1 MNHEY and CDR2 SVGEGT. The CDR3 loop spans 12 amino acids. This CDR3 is CASTGRLFEAFF. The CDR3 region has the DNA TGTGCCAGCACAGGCAGGCTGTTTGAAGCTTTCTTT.

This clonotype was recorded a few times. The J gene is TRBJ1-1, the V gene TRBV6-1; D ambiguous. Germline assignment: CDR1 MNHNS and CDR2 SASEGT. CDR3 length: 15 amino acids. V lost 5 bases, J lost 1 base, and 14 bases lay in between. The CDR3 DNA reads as TGTGCCAGCAGTTCGTATCGGCGGACGAACACTGAAGCTTTCTTT. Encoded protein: CASSSYRRTNTEAFF.

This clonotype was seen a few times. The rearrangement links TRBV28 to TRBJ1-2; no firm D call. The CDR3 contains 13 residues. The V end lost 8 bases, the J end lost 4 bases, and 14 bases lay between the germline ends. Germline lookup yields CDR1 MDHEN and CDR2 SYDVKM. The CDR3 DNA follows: TGTGCCAGCCGTCAGGACCCACTCTATGGCTACACCTTC. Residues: CASRQDPLYGYTF.

The CDR3 coding sequence is TGCAGTGCTAGTAGTGCGGTCAAAGTAACTACCGGGGAGCTGTTTTTT. Its translation: CSASSAVKVTTGELFF. J is TRBJ2-2 and V is TRBV20-1; D not certain. The CDR3 totals 16 residues. Germline lookup yields CDR1 DFQATT and CDR2 SNEGSKA (reference sequence). V lost 3 bases to trimming and J lost 5 bases, with 19 bases between them.

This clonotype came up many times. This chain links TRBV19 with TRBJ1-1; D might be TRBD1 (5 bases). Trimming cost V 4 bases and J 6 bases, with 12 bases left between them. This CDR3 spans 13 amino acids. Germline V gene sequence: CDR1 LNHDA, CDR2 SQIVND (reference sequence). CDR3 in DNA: TGTGCCAGTAGTAGCAGGGTAAGGGCTGAAGCTTTCTTT. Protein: CASSSRVRAEAFF.

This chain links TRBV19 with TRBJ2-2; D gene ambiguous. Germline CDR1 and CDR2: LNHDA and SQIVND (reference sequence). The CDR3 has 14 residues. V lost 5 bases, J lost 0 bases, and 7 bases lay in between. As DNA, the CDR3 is TGTGCCAGTAGTGGGTCCACGAACACCGGGGAGCTGTTTTTT. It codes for CASSGSTNTGELFF.

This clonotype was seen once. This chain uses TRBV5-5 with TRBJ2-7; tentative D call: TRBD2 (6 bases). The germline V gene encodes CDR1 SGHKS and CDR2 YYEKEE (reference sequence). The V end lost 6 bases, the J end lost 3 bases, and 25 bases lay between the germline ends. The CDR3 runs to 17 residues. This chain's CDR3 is CASTPGGMRAINYEQYF. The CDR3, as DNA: TGTGCCAGCACCCCTGGAGGGATGAGGGCCATTAACTACGAGCAGTACTTC.

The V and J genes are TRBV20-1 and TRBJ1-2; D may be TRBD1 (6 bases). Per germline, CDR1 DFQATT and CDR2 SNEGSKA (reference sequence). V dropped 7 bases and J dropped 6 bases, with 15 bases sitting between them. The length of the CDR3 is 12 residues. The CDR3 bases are TGCAGTGGCCGGGACAAGCTTCATGGCTACACCTTC. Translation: CSGRDKLHGYTF.